The 16 T cell receptor beta chains below all came from one sample that was sequenced in a study of shared clonotypes between healthy human individuals. Data came from immunoSEQ multiplex PCR; TCRdb stores just in-frame clones and leaves some out. The repertoire holds 2 million to 2.5 million clones, with more than 85% as singletons. Sample: naive CD4+ T cells from PBMCs. Subset given: CD45RA+ positively selected. The receptors were sampled from a man younger than 30 in good health. Some clones in this sample may be carry-over from other donors' samples.

The chain employs TRBV5-1 and TRBJ2-5; D remains unclear. CDR3 length: 15 residues. V was cut by 1 base and J by 1 base, with 11 bases left in between. CDR1 and CDR2 from the germline V gene are SGHRS and YFSETQ. The CDR3 reads CASSLIVSAQETQYF. DNA for the CDR3: TGCGCCAGCAGCTTGATTGTTTCAGCCCAAGAGACCCAGTACTTC. The complete variable domain, with remaining parts taken from reference TRBV5-1 and TRBJ2-5, reads KAGVTQTPRYLIKTRGQQVTLSCSPISGHRSVSWYQQTPGQGLQFLFEYFSETQRNKGNFPGRFSGRQFSNSRSEMNVSTLELGDSALYLCASSLIVSAQETQYFGPGTRLLVL.

This chain joins TRBV5-4 and TRBJ2-2, with TRBD2 identical over 8 bases. Germline-derived CDR1 and CDR2 are SGHNT and YYREEE (reference sequence). The CDR3 runs 16 residues. Trimming at V came to 4 bases and at J to 9 bases, leaving 14 bases not matched to a gene. The CDR3 sequence is CASSVGSGTRKRELFF. The CDR3 bases are TGTGCCAGCAGCGTGGGATCCGGGACTAGGAAAAGGGAGCTGTTTTTT.

This chain links TRBV4-1 with TRBJ2-1; TRBD2 matches 13 bases. This CDR3 contains 19 residues. Germline CDR1 reads MGHRA; CDR2 reads YSYEKL. With 1 base clipped from V and 3 bases from J, the junction kept 9 bases outside the gene matches. CDR3 nucleotides: TGCGCCAGCAGCCAAGGCCCAGGGACTAGCGGGAAATTCTACAATGAGCAGTTCTTC. Its protein is CASSQGPGTSGKFYNEQFF.

The chain couples TRBV5-4 to TRBJ2-1, with 11 bases aligning to TRBD2. With V trimmed by 4 bases and J by 3 bases, 3 bases remained unmatched. The CDR3 loop spans 15 amino acids. CDR1 is SGHNT, CDR2 YYREEE, per germline (reference sequence). The CDR3 loop reads CASSLAGGLYNEQFF. The CDR3 region has the DNA TGTGCCAGCAGCCTAGCGGGAGGCCTCTACAATGAGCAGTTCTTC. Based on the CDR3 plus reference TRBV5-4 and TRBJ2-1, the full variable domain is ETGVTQSPTHLIKTRGQQVTLRCSSQSGHNTVSWYQQALGQGPQFIFQYYREEENGRGNFPPRFSGLQFPNYSSELNVNALELDDSALYLCASSLAGGLYNEQFFGPGTRLTVL.

V and J are TRBV5-1 and TRBJ1-2; 7 bases are shared with TRBD1. CDR3 length: 14 amino acids. V was clipped by 4 bases and J by 7 bases; unmatched bases: 10. The V gene's germline CDR1 is SGHRS and CDR2 YFSETQ. The CDR3 sequence is CASSPDRVYAGYTF. The CDR3 bases are TGCGCCAGCAGCCCCGACAGGGTTTATGCTGGCTACACCTTC.

This chain joins TRBV28 and TRBJ2-7, with TRBD2 matching over 11 bases. The germline V gene has CDR1 MDHEN and CDR2 SYDVKM. CDR3 length equals 16 residues. V shed 4 bases, J shed 3 bases, and the junction held 8 bases outside the gene matches. The CDR3 region is CASSSPGLAEGYEQYF. The DNA of the CDR3 is TGTGCCAGCAGTTCCCCGGGACTAGCGGAAGGCTACGAGCAGTACTTC.

J is TRBJ1-5 and V is TRBV11-2; D remains ambiguous. Trimming removed 1 base at V and 2 bases at J, with 15 bases between. This CDR3 has 17 residues. Germline CDR1 is SGHAT and CDR2 is FQNNGV. CDR3 region: CASSLGVGSNRNQPQHF. CDR3 DNA sequence: TGTGCCAGCAGCTTAGGGGTGGGGTCTAATCGCAATCAGCCCCAGCATTTT.

Concerning this clone itself: The sample carries other DNA sequences with the same CDR3. The CDR3 DNA follows: TGCGCCAGCAGCTTGGAGGGCGGCTCCTACAATGAGCAGTTCTTC. Its translation is CASSLEGGSYNEQFF. This rearrangement joins TRBV5-1 to TRBJ2-1; no firm D call. Between the trimmed V and J ends, which lost 0 bases and 0 bases, there was a span of 7 bases. There are 15 residues in the CDR3. Germline V lookup: CDR1 SGHRS, CDR2 YFSETQ. Looking up the rest from reference TRBV5-1 and TRBJ2-1 gives the full variable domain: KAGVTQTPRYLIKTRGQQVTLSCSPISGHRSVSWYQQTPGQGLQFLFEYFSETQRNKGNFPGRFSGRQFSNSRSEMNVSTLELGDSALYLCASSLEGGSYNEQFFGPGTRLTVL.

The chain links TRBV5-6 to TRBJ2-7; 10 bases agree with TRBD1. There are 13 residues in the CDR3. CDR1 and CDR2 (germline): SGHDT, YYEEEE. After removal of 0 bases from V and 6 bases from J, the junction contained 0 bases not matched to a gene. The CDR3: CASSLGDRGEQYF. The CDR3 coding sequence is TGTGCCAGCAGCTTGGGGGACAGGGGCGAGCAGTACTTC.

This clone was observed once. The chain joins TRBV4-1 to TRBJ2-7; D is possibly TRBD1 or TRBD2 (6 bases each). The CDR3 is 15 amino acids. Deletions cut 0 bases from V and 4 bases from J, with 13 bases between. Germline CDR1 and CDR2: MGHRA and YSYEKL. CDR3 amino acids: CASSQDVRGRYEQYF. Written as DNA, the CDR3 is TGCGCCAGCAGCCAAGACGTACGGGGGCGGTACGAGCAGTACTTC.

In regard to this clone: This CDR3 is also generated by other DNA sequences in the sample. CDR3 region: CASSLADEQYF. Written as DNA, the CDR3 is TGTGCCAGCAGCTTAGCGGACGAGCAGTACTTC. V gene TRBV7-9 combines with J gene TRBJ2-7; D is ambiguous. Per germline, CDR1 SEHNR and CDR2 FQNEAQ (reference sequence). CDR3 length: 11 amino acids. The V and J ends lost 0 bases and 5 bases respectively, with 2 bases between them.

The chain carries TRBV4-3 and TRBJ1-2; D is undetermined. In germline, CDR1 is LGHNA, CDR2 YSLEER. This CDR3 has 17 residues. V was trimmed by 0 bases and J by 2 bases, leaving 16 bases between them. The CDR3 loop is CASSQDLRSGFNYGYTF. CDR3 bases: TGCGCCAGCAGCCAAGATTTGCGGAGCGGATTCAACTATGGCTACACCTTC.

This sequence joins TRBV28 and TRBJ1-3; D not resolved. V dropped 4 bases and J dropped 0 bases, with 10 bases sitting between them. The CDR3 is made up of 15 amino acids. Germline CDR1 and CDR2: MDHEN and SYDVKM. The CDR3 DNA sequence: TGTGCCAGCAGTTCCCCGGGTTTCTCTGGAAACACCATATATTTT. This gives the protein CASSSPGFSGNTIYF. Full variable domain (missing parts from reference TRBV28 and TRBJ1-3): DVKVTQSSRYLVKRTGEKVFLECVQDMDHENMFWYRQDPGLGLRLIYFSYDVKMKEKGDIPEGYSVSREKKERFSLILESASTNQTSMYLCASSSPGFSGNTIYFGEGSWLTVV.

This clone has just one count. This rearrangement joins TRBV10-3 to TRBJ2-1, with D possibly matching TRBD2 (6 bases). Germline V gives CDR1 ENHRY, CDR2 SYGVKD. This CDR3 has 13 amino acids. The germline V and J ends were trimmed by 10 bases and 9 bases, with 19 bases remaining between them. CDR3 coding DNA: TGTGCCACCCTGCCGGGGCTGGGAGGTGAGCAGTTCTTC. Its translation is CATLPGLGGEQFF.

V and J are TRBV6-4 and TRBJ1-5; 9 nucleotides match TRBD1. The germline V gene encodes CDR1 MRHNA and CDR2 SNTAGT. CDR3 length: 18 amino acids. V was pared by 5 bases and J by 0 bases, with 11 bases of the junction left unmatched. The CDR3 loop reads CASSIPGQGYYSNQPQHF. The CDR3 DNA follows: TGTGCCAGCAGTATCCCGGGACAGGGCTATTATAGCAATCAGCCCCAGCATTTT.

The chain combines TRBV27 with TRBJ2-1, with 9 bases lining up with TRBD1. CDR1 is MNHEY, CDR2 SMNVEV, per germline (reference sequence). The CDR3 spans 13 residues. Trimming took 6 bases from V and 5 from J; bases not matched to a gene: 2. The CDR3 nucleotides are TGTGCCAGCAGGGGGACAGGGAACAATGAGCAGTTCTTC. Translated: CASRGTGNNEQFF.